Detailed here is one TCR beta chain. The antigen it recognizes is unknown. Base-call qualities are not available, and no considerably larger clone is one nucleotide away. The cohort was made up of 500 to 800 healthy bone marrow donors. At the time of sampling, every cohort member was nominally healthy, though immune exposures that went unrecorded were likely present. The donor tested CMV seronegative, placing the donor among the approximately 360 seronegative members of the cohort. Each donor provided a peripheral blood sample, and peripheral blood mononuclear cells were used for TCR beta sequencing. Genomic DNA extraction from the blood cell samples was performed with the Qiagen DNeasy Blood Extraction Kit. The CDR3 runs 15 amino acids, cysteine and phenylalanine included. Solely the CDR3 DNA is kept, with 45 bases framed from the first base. V loses 1 base, J loses 6 bases, and the germline ends lie 16 bases apart. CDR1 and CDR2, looked up from the germline V gene (reference sequence), are GTSNPN and SVGIG.

The sample originates from a study of cytomegalovirus exposure and HLA in healthy donors (dated by TCRdb to 2017 to 2019). For context, the study as a whole: An earlier analysis of more than 550 of the donors reported about 280 Gb of sequence data and 117 million unique TCR beta sequences obtained from 180 million or so T cells. A handful of DR-DQ haplotypes were treated as single units for association and clustering because of strong linkage in the cohort. An earlier analysis of 500 to 650 of the donors applied high-throughput TCR beta sequencing to assess whether each TCR beta V gene segment acted as functional or pseudogenic. High-throughput TCR immunosequencing, statistical association of individual TCRs with disease status, and machine learning were combined to predict cytomegalovirus infection status. The later analysis used no new phenotypic data to find candidate immune exposures, relying instead on TCR beta sequences and their occurrence across donors. Of the roughly 400 genotyped donors, around 81% fell in the genetic ancestry cluster associated with self-reported Caucasian donors. The study aimed to test whether cataloging public T cell receptors could reveal signatures of past pathogen exposure. Across some 400 genotyped donors of the cohort, an average of about 240,000 unique TCR beta nucleotide sequences per donor were sequenced, and approximately 17% of those sequences were non-productive. Along with the approximately 700-subject first cohort, a separate validation cohort of 120 different subjects was used. An early release covering more than 500 HLA-typed donors comprised roughly 300 gigabases of sequencing data and some 79 million unique TCR sequences. The study used immunosequencing to profile the T cell repertoires of approximately 650 subjects and linked those repertoires to cytomegalovirus serostatus. A later genetic analysis took genome-wide SNP genotypes for about 55% of the 666 donors and used that subset as a discovery cohort. Both class I and class II loci were covered by HLA typing, at four-digit resolution. Donor age, sex, ethnicity and CMV serostatus were compiled together with the repertoire data. In a later analysis, previously published TCR beta repertoires from 666 donors were re-analyzed and high-resolution HLA genotyping was added so that TCR occurrence patterns could be studied. All discovery cohort repertoires had been generated using a single sequencing platform. Typing coverage differed by locus: A, B, C, DRB1 and DQB1 were typed in about 629-630 donors, DQA1 in approximately 520, DPA1 in around 610, and DPB1 in roughly 470.

General findings and caveats noted by the study authors: A cluster of highly shared sequence variants was judged likely to be a technical artifact of the sequencing pipeline. A further reported finding was that TCR beta sequences accurately predicted the HLA-A and HLA-B alleles for most subjects in the first cohort. According to a later analysis, TCR association rates differed among HLA loci, with DRB1 alleles showing the most associated TCRs and HLA-C alleles showing the fewest. While some public TCRs were present in many individuals, most TCR sequences turned up only very rarely across donors. According to the authors, the approach could potentially be generalized to other disease states and immunological phenotypes. In a later genetic analysis, fewer N-insertions in productive TCRs were reported among donors in an Asian-associated ancestry cluster than the approximately 710-donor mean. The cohort was sequenced for TCR beta chains only, and without alpha or paired-chain data the features that could be detected were limited. V-gene and J-gene trimming of TCR beta chains was associated with a missense DCLRE1C variant in a later genetic analysis, and the association was replicated in an independent cohort. The study listed 164 TCR beta chains as associated with cytomegalovirus. Linkage disequilibrium might explain the correlated functional status among segregating V segments, but an unknown experimental factor could not be excluded. Compared with equally common non-associated chains, HLA-associated TCR beta chains in a later analysis were more clonally expanded and had lower generation probabilities. When HLA alleles, especially DR and DQ, strongly co-occurred, TCR associations were difficult to assign to individual alleles. In a later analysis, several top co-occurrence clusters were reported to appear linked to parvovirus B19, influenza, CMV and Epstein-Barr virus. Immune exposure information for the cohort was limited to CMV serostatus. The earlier analysis of almost 600 of the donors excluded 15 to 20 rarely observed V segments, including chromosome 9 orphons, because counts were too low. Because HLA typing was unavailable for some donors at each locus, only the typed subset was used in association tests. In vitro tests confirmed that a few of the cytomegalovirus-associated TCR beta chains recognize cytomegalovirus antigens. An earlier analysis of around 600 of the donors showed that most TCR beta V segments appeared in productive rearrangements either about 87% or about 30% of the time, which broadly matched IMGT annotations. Most CMV-associated TCR beta chains appeared to be HLA-restricted in a later analysis, and the HLA associations seemed to be driven largely by CMV exposure. At a false discovery rate of 0.05, a later analysis linked roughly 17,000 TCR beta sequences to specific HLA alleles. Roughly uniform sequencing depth across donors was assumed in presence/absence analyses, although this assumption may not hold. The classifier was reported to diagnose cytomegalovirus status with high specificity and sensitivity in both the original and validation cohorts. Because the 87-base-pair reads could not distinguish some IMGT-functional V segments, including TRBV6-2 and TRBV6-3, those segments were excluded.

The library was obtained by the immunoSEQ multiplex PCR assay. For the multiplex PCR, a mixture combining 60 forward primers for TCR Vbeta segments and 13 reverse primers for TCR Jbeta segments was used. The CDR3 region of rearranged TCR beta genes was amplified from genomic DNA with a multiplex PCR assay. Amplified TCR beta libraries were sequenced as 87-base-pair reads on the Illumina HiSeq System. The authors processed their data as follows. Across the roughly 640 repertoires, a later analysis counted 80 million or so unique TCR beta chains, approximately 10 million of which were shared by at least two donors. A nearest-neighbor algorithm error-corrected the raw reads and collapsed the reads into unique sequences, merging closely related sequences to remove PCR and sequencing errors. Alignment of CDR3 sequences to IMGT reference sequences was used to assign V, D and J gene segments. Each retained sequence needed at least a six-nucleotide match to both a V gene segment and a J gene segment. Rearrangements were called productive when the CDR3 lacked stop codons and stayed in frame with V and J; all others were non-productive. Following IMGT convention, CDR3 was defined as the stretch from the second conserved V-encoded cysteine up to the conserved J-encoded phenylalanine. The earlier analysis of around 640 of the donors excluded sequences that lacked an unambiguous match to a single V gene segment. An earlier analysis of roughly 590 of the donors called V segments functional above 56.7% productive rearrangements and segregating when the between-donor standard deviation exceeded 5%. A statistical classification framework was built to diagnose cytomegalovirus status from the catalog of TCR beta chain sequences. A later analysis assigned V and J genes by comparing TCR nucleotide sequences with IMGT/GENE-DB human TR gene sequences. In a later analysis, CDR3 sequences and most-parsimonious VDJ recombination scenarios were assigned using the TCRdist pipeline. In a later analysis, each TCR beta chain was defined by its CDR3 amino acid sequence together with its V-gene family, and reads lacking a unique V-gene family were excluded. As a way to deal with suspected cross-contamination and a sequencing artifact, a later analysis dropped approximately 570 nucleotide sequences that were highly shared and had low generation probability. In a later analysis, a clonal expansion index was calculated for each public chain from normalized within-repertoire ranks of inferred template counts. A later analysis computed generation probabilities with a VDJ recombination model fitted to out-of-frame rearrangements, and checked the results against IGoR. In a later analysis, hypergeometric tests were used to score TCR-TCR, TCR-HLA and TCR-CMV co-occurrence, with a repertoire-size bias correction applied to TCR pairs. In a later analysis, false discovery rates were estimated by permuting HLA or CMV assignments 20 times. A later analysis grouped co-occurring TCRs with DBSCAN, adding TCRdist sequence similarity when clustering within HLA-allele-positive subsets. Repertoires with fewer than 30,000 or more than 120,000 public chains were left out of co-occurrence clustering, as were roughly five repertoires with anomalous nucleotide sharing. In TCRdb, the immuneACCESS table is reduced to in-frame sequences with V and J assigned. These tables do not hold every clone; where another copy was compared, an unresolved V gene accounts for under half, and the others remain unexplained. The DNA was the basis for D and trimming; V, J and clone size are from that table. The sample profile shows under 150,000 clones; around four fifths of them were found once. The ten top clones hold 1% to 1.5% of the sample.

The V and J segments used are TRBV30 and TRBJ2-1; no D gene is confidently identified. The specimen sequenced was PBMCs. This TCR came from a boy younger than 18 in good health and CMV-seronegative. The nucleotide sequence reads TGTGCCTGGAGTGGAAGCCCAATCCACGGCAATGAGCAGTTCTTC. Translated, it reads CAWSGSPIHGNEQFF. Here the CDR3 is joined to the reference TRBV30 and TRBJ2-1 genes, and the full variable domain is: SQTIHQWPATLVQPVGSPLSLECTVEGTSNPNLYWYRQAAGRGLQLLFYSVGIGQISSEVPQNLSASRPQDRQFILSSKKLLLSDSGFYLCAWSGSPIHGNEQFFGPGTRLTVL.